This entry features one TCR beta chain sequence. This clonotype has just a few counts. The clone's antigen remains unknown. Base-call qualities are not available, and no considerably larger clone is one nucleotide away. The library was obtained by multiplex PCR. Sequencing used an Illumina HiSeq 4000. CDR3 regions were amplified by Arm-PCR with iRepertoire HTBI primers to construct TCR beta libraries. Before sequencing, the PCR products went through gel purification. In the paper's pipeline: Across samples, 60 to 75 TRBV and approximately 15 TRBJ segments were identified and used for gene usage analysis of CDR3 amino acid clonotypes. COPE and FqMerger were used to merge the filtered high-quality paired reads into contigs. BLAST was used to align contigs to IMGT TRBV, TRBD and TRBJ reference genes, and CDR3 was defined according to IMGT. Any clonotype with a frequency above 0.1% was classified as a highly expanded clone. Repertoire diversity was measured by Shannon entropy, and V-J evenness by the Gini coefficient. A clonotype found in more than one individual was treated as public. TCRdb redid the processing of the public reads, applying fastp at Q25 and MiXCR, and retained in-frame beta chains. Identical CDR3 protein sequences are pooled into one entry, listed with their most common genes and DNA. TCRdb, rather than the study authors, made the V and J calls. The table for this sample lists 400,000 to 500,000 distinct CDR3 sequences; more than 13% of them were counted only once. The ten largest make up approximately 16% of the sample.

This sample was taken from a study of regulatory T cells in long-lasting Graves disease (dated by TCRdb to 2020 to 2022). Context from the whole study: Patients with newly diagnosed Graves' disease had been on antithyroid drugs for under 3 months. Persistent Graves' disease patients were compared with newly diagnosed Graves' disease patients by peripheral blood TCR sequencing and RNA sequencing. The study was conducted in China and was registered as a clinical trial. A total of roughly 33 samples were covered by TCR sequencing, comprising approximately 13 persistent and around 20 newly diagnosed Graves' disease patients.

The intended sense of this specimen's time point label: newly diagnosed GD, antithyroid drugs for less than 3 months. RNA was extracted from PBMCs in TRIzol for both TCR sequencing and RNA sequencing. Graves' disease was diagnosed according to American Thyroid Association guidelines. Recruitment of patients was carried out at an endocrinology department in Xi'an, China. Each patient gave 8.5 to 9.5 milliliters of peripheral blood, collected in an EDTA anticoagulant tube. PBMCs were isolated by Ficoll Paque Plus density gradient separation without further T cell sorting. An Agilent 2100 Bioanalyzer and agarose gel were used to assess RNA quality, and a NanoDrop 2000 was used to measure RNA concentration. Here is what the overall study found, with its caveats: The authors noted that the small sample size was a limitation that may lower accuracy. Preferential use of TRBV28, TRBJ1-2 and TRBJ2-5 was observed in persistent disease, whereas TRBV20-1 and TRBJ2-1 were favored in newly diagnosed disease. Persistent patients shared more public clonotypes among themselves (around 2,500) than newly diagnosed patients did (about 970). Only peripheral blood was studied, because thyroid tissue, the primary lesion, was inaccessible. Only the TCR beta chain was sequenced and analyzed. Persistent Graves' disease patients showed lower TCR Shannon entropy and fewer highly expanded clones than newly diagnosed patients, suggesting clonal expansion.

From cysteine to phenylalanine, the CDR3 is 14 amino acids long. This entry keeps only the CDR3 DNA: 42 bases, framed from base 1. V ends up 4 bases short and J 3 bases short, with an unmatched junction base count of 3. Via the germline V gene, CDR1 is MNHEY and CDR2 SVGEGT. The same specimen was also included in a second study, on T cells in Graves' hyperthyroidism and ophthalmopathy. The second source states: Stable Graves' hyperthyroidism was defined as no progression to ophthalmopathy during 18 months of follow-up. Hyperthyroidism patients were newly diagnosed, with disease duration under 2 months, and aged 18 to 65 years. Patients with uncontrolled infections, other autoimmune diseases, pregnancy or lactation were excluded. Diagnoses were established on the basis of clinical symptoms, serum thyroxine and TRAb, thyroid ultrasound, and orbital computed tomography. The TCR CDR3 was subjected to a first round of RT-PCR using the HTBI primer set and the Qiagen OneStep RT-PCR kit. Most expanded thyroid clonotypes (frequency above 0.001) were also detected in blood, suggesting blood repertoires may reflect thyroid immune responses. In cross-validation, a model built on a 13 V-J signature told ophthalmopathy apart from stable hyperthyroidism with about 90% sensitivity and around 83% specificity, and in testing the same model reached 80%/75%. During validation, the model predicted progression to ophthalmopathy a median of roughly six months ahead of onset, with around 71% sensitivity and 72% to 85% specificity. A discovery cohort of approximately 97 patients, roughly 45 with Graves' ophthalmopathy and about 58 with stable Graves' hyperthyroidism, was used to find distinguishing TCR V-J signatures. Prospective prediction of ophthalmopathy was tested in an independent validation cohort consisting of roughly 19 hyperthyroidism patients and 15 or so patients who later progressed to ophthalmopathy. The roughly 100 discovery patients were randomly divided into training and test sets at a 7:3 ratio. In several Graves' hyperthyroidism patients, the study also compared T-cell repertoires from thyroid tissue with T-cell repertoires from blood. After sampling, hyperthyroidism patients received methimazole starting at 30 mg daily, and ophthalmopathy patients received high-dose intravenous methylprednisolone. Libraries were constructed in a second round of multiplex PCR, after which size selection and purification were performed. Sequencing of the libraries was done on an Illumina HiSeq2000 using paired-end 100 bp reads. Raw data were processed with SOAPnuke, discarding reads with adapters, uncalled bases, mean Phred below 15, or no exact constant-primer or identifier match. High-quality paired reads were merged using COPE v1.2.5, and each unique nucleotide sequence was defined as a clonotype. Clonotypes were aligned to IMGT TRBV, TRBD and TRBJ reference segments using MiTCR v1.1. Analysis was restricted to V-J combinations with a frequency above 0.0001, which covered roughly 99% of repertoires. A TCS score was defined as the ratio between F50 (clonal expansion) and ExV (chaos), using BLOSUM62-based TCRdist between CDR3 peptides within each V-J. Welch's t-statistics and random forest reduced just over 500 V-J features to some 14, which were used in a naive Bayes classifier (R e1071). Sample size was not statistically predetermined, and blinding of investigators to group allocation was not performed. The paper reports TCR Vbeta CDR3 sequencing of 140 or so peripheral blood samples: some 41 ophthalmopathy, roughly 80 hyperthyroidism and around 17 progressor patients.

The sequence derives from a woman in her 30s with Graves disease. Donor details come from another sample of the same person, matched by shared clones. The rearrangement combines TRBV6-2 or TRBV6-3 with TRBJ2-5; TRBD2 lines up with 9 middle nucleotides. Sequenced material: peripheral blood mononuclear cells (PBMCs), taken at new diagnosis, from a patient treated with antithyroid drugs. The CDR3 protein sequence reads: CASSFSGGKETQYF. The nucleotides are TGTGCCAGCAGTTTCAGCGGGGGGAAAGAGACCCAGTACTTC.